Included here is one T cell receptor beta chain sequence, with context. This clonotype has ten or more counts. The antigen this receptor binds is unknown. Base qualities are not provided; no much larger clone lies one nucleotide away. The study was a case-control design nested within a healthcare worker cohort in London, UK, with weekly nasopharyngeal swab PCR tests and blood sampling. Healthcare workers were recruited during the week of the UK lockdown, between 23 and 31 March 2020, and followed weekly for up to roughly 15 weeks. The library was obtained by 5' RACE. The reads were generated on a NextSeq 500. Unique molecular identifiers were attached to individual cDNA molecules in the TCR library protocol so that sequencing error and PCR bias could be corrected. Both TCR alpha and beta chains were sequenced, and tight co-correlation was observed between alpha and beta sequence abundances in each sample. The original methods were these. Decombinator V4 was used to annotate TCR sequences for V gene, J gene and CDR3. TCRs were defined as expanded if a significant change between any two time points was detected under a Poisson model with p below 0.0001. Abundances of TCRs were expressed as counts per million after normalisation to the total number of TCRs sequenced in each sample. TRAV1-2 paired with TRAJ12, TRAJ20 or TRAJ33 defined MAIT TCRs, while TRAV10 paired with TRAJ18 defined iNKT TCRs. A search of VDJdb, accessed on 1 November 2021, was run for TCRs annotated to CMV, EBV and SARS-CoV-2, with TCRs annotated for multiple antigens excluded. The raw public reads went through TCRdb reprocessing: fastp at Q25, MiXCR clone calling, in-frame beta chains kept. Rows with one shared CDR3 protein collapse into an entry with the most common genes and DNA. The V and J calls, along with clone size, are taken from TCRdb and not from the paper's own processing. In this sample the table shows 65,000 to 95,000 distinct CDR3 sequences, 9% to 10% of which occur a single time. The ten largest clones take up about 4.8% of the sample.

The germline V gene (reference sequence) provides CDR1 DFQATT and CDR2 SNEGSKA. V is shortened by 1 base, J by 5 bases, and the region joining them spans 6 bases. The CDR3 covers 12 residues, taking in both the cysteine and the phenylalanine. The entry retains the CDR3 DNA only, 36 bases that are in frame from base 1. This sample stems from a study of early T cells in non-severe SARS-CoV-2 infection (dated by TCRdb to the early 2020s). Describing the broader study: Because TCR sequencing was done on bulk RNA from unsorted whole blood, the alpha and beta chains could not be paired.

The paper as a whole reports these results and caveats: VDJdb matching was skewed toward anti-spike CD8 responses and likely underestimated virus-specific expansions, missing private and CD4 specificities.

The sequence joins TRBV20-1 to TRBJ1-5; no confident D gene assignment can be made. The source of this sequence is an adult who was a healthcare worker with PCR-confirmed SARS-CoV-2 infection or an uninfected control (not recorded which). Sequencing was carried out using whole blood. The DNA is TGCAGTGCTAGAGTAACGGATCAGCCCCAGCATTTT. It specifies CSARVTDQPQHF.